This T cell receptor beta chain was recovered during a study of OX40 agonist ivuxolimab in advanced cancers. Looking at the study overall: The study treated patients with ivuxolimab, an agonistic anti-OX40 (CD134) antibody. Each dose-escalation patient presented with hepatocellular carcinoma, melanoma, renal cell or head and neck cancer. Overall study results and limits: Expanded peripheral T-cell antigen specificity went undetermined.

In germline, CDR1 is SGHDT, CDR2 YYEEEE. Trimming pared 0 bases from V and 5 bases from J, leaving 11 bases between. This CDR3 has 14 residues. Exclusion of a patient followed from autoimmune disease history or systemic immunosuppression. Only in-frame clones appear in the TCRdb table, and some are missing; sequencing was by immunoSEQ multiplex PCR. This sample has about 44,000 clones, with 75% to 85% found just once. On this clone itself: What it binds is not known.

The gene calls are TRBV5-6 and TRBJ2-5; TRBD2 might be the D (5 bases). The sequencing used CD4+ or CD8+ T cells sorted from blood, collected in a trial of the OX40 agonist ivuxolimab. The clonotype originates from an adult with an advanced solid tumor such as melanoma, head and neck, liver or kidney cancer. The CDR3 here is CASSLGEFLETQYF. In nucleotides, the CDR3 is TGTGCCAGCAGCTTGGGGGAGTTCCTTGAGACCCAGTACTTC.